The 22 T cell receptor beta chains presented below share a single source sample, sequenced in a study of spatial heterogeneity in lung cancer. Study-wide results and limits: Tumoral mutation counts were tracked by counts of expanded intratumoral alpha and beta TCRs.

What these receptors recognize is not known. Time point: sample taken at primary tumor resection. TCRdb re-called the 5' RACE reads through MiXCR, storing one row per CDR3 protein. This sample has roughly 20,000 distinct CDR3 sequences, with 2.8% found just once. The sample in question was lung tumor tissue, obtained at surgery. The origin of the receptors is a male donor with early-stage non-small cell lung cancer.

This clonotype was detected many times. The V call is TRBV2, the J call TRBJ2-7; tentatively, D is TRBD1 or TRBD2 (5 bases each). The CDR3 runs to 14 residues. The V end lost 10 bases, the J end lost 1 base, and 17 bases lay between the germline ends. Germline lookup yields CDR1 SNHLY and CDR2 FYNNEI. CDR3: CATRGAATSYEQYF. CDR3 nucleotide sequence: TGTGCCACCCGAGGGGCGGCCACGTCCTACGAGCAGTACTTC.

In this sample, this clonotype turned up many times. The V gene is TRBV27, the J gene TRBJ2-7; 8 positions agree with TRBD2. CDR3 size: 16 residues. V dropped 4 bases and J dropped 2; count of bases not matched to a gene: 10. Germline assignment: CDR1 MNHEY and CDR2 SMNVEV (reference sequence). The DNA of the CDR3 is TGTGCCAGCAGTTGGCTAGCGGGTACCGCCCCCTACGAGCAGTACTTC. This codes for CASSWLAGTAPYEQYF.

This clonotype was recorded at least ten times. The chain combines TRBV5-1 with TRBJ1-2; the match to TRBD1 covers 9 bases. Germline-derived CDR1 and CDR2 are SGHRS and YFSETQ. J was trimmed by 8 bases and V by 4 bases; bases with no gene match: 12. The CDR3 is 15 amino acids. As DNA, the CDR3 is TGCGCCAGCAGCGAAGGAACAGGGGGCGCGTTCGGCTACACCTTC. Translated: CASSEGTGGAFGYTF. Drawing the rest from reference TRBV5-1 and TRBJ1-2, the complete variable domain is KAGVTQTPRYLIKTRGQQVTLSCSPISGHRSVSWYQQTPGQGLQFLFEYFSETQRNKGNFPGRFSGRQFSNSRSEMNVSTLELGDSALYLCASSEGTGGAFGYTFGSGTRLTVV.

This clonotype was detected ten times or more. The rearrangement uses TRBV9 and TRBJ2-5; 14 bases are shared with TRBD2. This CDR3 is built from 17 residues. In germline, CDR1 is SGDLS, CDR2 YYNGEE. V lost 4 bases to trimming and J lost 0 bases; unmatched junction nucleotides: 5. DNA of the CDR3: TGTGCCAGCAGCCTCGGACTAGCGGGAGGTCACCAAGAGACCCAGTACTTC. It specifies CASSLGLAGGHQETQYF.

This clonotype was seen ten or more times. The chain carries TRBV11-3 and TRBJ2-3; 7 nucleotides agree with TRBD2. In germline, CDR1 is SGHNT, CDR2 YENEEA. The junction had 6 bases not matched to a gene; V was cut back by 1 base and J by 2 bases. The CDR3 totals 16 residues. This CDR3 is CASSLVPGGHTDTQYF. CDR3 nucleotide sequence: TGTGCCAGCAGCTTAGTCCCGGGGGGTCACACAGATACGCAGTATTTT.

This clonotype has ten or more counts. J is TRBJ2-3 and V is TRBV20-1; D unclear. CDR1 is DFQATT and CDR2 is SNEGSKA in the germline V gene (reference sequence). The V and J ends lost 5 bases and 3 bases respectively, with 15 bases between them. This CDR3 contains 14 residues. The CDR3 here is CSALSVPLTDTQYF. CDR3 DNA: TGCAGTGCTCTAAGCGTGCCGTTGACAGATACGCAGTATTTT.

This clonotype was observed at least ten times. In DNA form, the CDR3 reads TGCGCCAGCAGCTGGGGACAGGGGATCACCTACGAGCAGTACTTC. Translation: CASSWGQGITYEQYF. J is TRBJ2-7 and V is TRBV5-1; 10 nucleotides line up with TRBD1. Germline V CDR1 and CDR2: SGHRS, YFSETQ. This CDR3 comprises 15 residues. Trimming at V came to 3 bases and at J to 2 bases, leaving 5 bases not matched to a gene.

This clonotype was counted many times. The chain couples TRBV6-1 to TRBJ2-1, with D uncertain. The germline V and J ends were trimmed by 7 bases and 5 bases, with 9 bases remaining between them. The germline CDR1 and CDR2 sequences are MNHNS and SASEGT. This CDR3 contains 12 residues. CDR3 sequence (DNA): TGTGCCAGCATTGGTTTCCACAATGAGCAGTTCTTC. This gives the protein CASIGFHNEQFF.

This clonotype was seen ten or more times. The chain uses TRBV7-6 and TRBJ1-2; no reliable D call. V was shortened by 1 base and J by 0 bases, with 6 bases between the two germline ends. Germline V gives CDR1 SGHVS, CDR2 FNYEAQ. The CDR3 is 14 amino acids. The CDR3 reads CASSLGNSNYGYTF. The CDR3 DNA reads TGTGCCAGCAGCTTAGGGAACTCTAACTATGGCTACACCTTC.

There are many counts of this clonotype. This chain connects TRBV6-2 or TRBV6-3 to TRBJ1-5; D perhaps matches TRBD1 (5 bases). Germline V gene lookup returns CDR1 MNHEY and CDR2 SVGEGT. The CDR3 sequence is 14 residues long. Trimming removed 5 bases from V and 10 bases from J, with 18 bases in between. The chain's CDR3 is CASSPGHSGDPQHF. In nucleotides, the CDR3 is TGTGCCAGCAGTCCAGGACACAGCGGGGATCCCCAGCATTTT.

At least ten counts were recorded for this clonotype. The rearrangement uses TRBV5-5 and TRBJ2-1; 9 bases are a match to TRBD1. There are 16 residues in the CDR3. V was clipped by 4 bases and J by 2 bases; unmatched bases: 7. CDR1 and CDR2 (germline): SGHKS, YYEKEE (reference sequence). CDR3 nucleotide sequence: TGTGCCAGCAGCCATGCGGGACAGGGAACCTACAATGAGCAGTTCTTC. Its translation: CASSHAGQGTYNEQFF.

This clonotype was seen at least ten times. The CDR3 nucleotides are TGTGCCAGCAGCTTAAGAGGAAATAATTCACCCCTCCACTTT. This translates into CASSLRGNNSPLHF. This sequence joins TRBV11-3 and TRBJ1-6; D uncertain. Trimming pared 2 bases from V and 5 bases from J, leaving 7 bases between. The CDR3 is 14 amino acids. Germline V gene data show CDR1 as SGHNT and CDR2 as YENEEA. The full variable domain, with the rest looked up from reference TRBV11-3 and TRBJ1-6, is EAGVVQSPRYKIIEKKQPVAFWCNPISGHNTLYWYLQNLGQGPELLIRYENEEAVDDSQLPKDRFSAERLKGVDSTLKIQPAELGDSAVYLCASSLRGNNSPLHFGNGTRLTVT.

The sample holds many counts of this clonotype. This rearrangement joins TRBV10-3 to TRBJ2-7, with D uncertain. Looked up from germline, CDR1 is ENHRY and CDR2 is SYGVKD. V gave up 4 bases and J gave up 3 bases, with 10 bases separating them. This CDR3 has 13 amino acids. The CDR3 protein is CAISVDKNYEQYF. The CDR3 DNA follows: TGTGCCATCAGTGTTGACAAAAACTACGAGCAGTACTTC.

This clonotype has at least ten counts. V and J are TRBV30 and TRBJ2-7; 10 bases fit TRBD1. The CDR3 has 15 residues. Losses at the gene ends were 3 bases for V and 3 bases for J; bases not matched to a gene: 8. Germline V gives CDR1 GTSNPN, CDR2 SVGIG (reference sequence). The CDR3 coding sequence is TGTGCCTGGAGGGGTCCGGGACAGGGGTACTACGAGCAGTACTTC. It specifies CAWRGPGQGYYEQYF.

This clonotype was observed many times. The chain recombines TRBV28 with TRBJ1-4; a possible D gene is TRBD1 (5 bases). The germline V gene encodes CDR1 MDHEN and CDR2 SYDVKM. V dropped 6 bases and J dropped 3 bases, with 23 bases sitting between them. This CDR3 has 18 amino acids. The CDR3 loop reads CASSPPGYGLTANEKLFF. The CDR3 coding sequence is TGTGCCAGCAGCCCTCCAGGGTACGGTCTTACGGCTAATGAAAAACTGTTTTTT.

Ten or more counts support this clonotype. The CDR3 nucleotides read TGTGCCAGCAGCTTAGGACAGGGGGCGACTAATGAAAAACTGTTTTTT. This sequence encodes CASSLGQGATNEKLFF. This chain uses TRBV7-2 with TRBJ1-4, with 10 nucleotides matching TRBD1. Germline CDR1 reads SGHTA; CDR2 reads FQGNSA. V was clipped by 1 base and J by 2 bases; unmatched bases: 1. The CDR3 is made up of 16 amino acids.

This clonotype was seen many times. This chain uses TRBV5-1 with TRBJ2-3, with D perhaps given as TRBD1 or TRBD2 (5 bases each). Deletions cut 5 bases from V and 2 bases from J, with 15 bases between. The CDR3 spans 15 residues. CDR1 and CDR2 (germline): SGHRS, YFSETQ. The CDR3 DNA follows: TGCGCCAGCAGTTCGCGATGGGGGTTCACAGATACGCAGTATTTT. Translated, it gives CASSSRWGFTDTQYF. Looking up the rest from reference TRBV5-1 and TRBJ2-3 gives the full variable domain: KAGVTQTPRYLIKTRGQQVTLSCSPISGHRSVSWYQQTPGQGLQFLFEYFSETQRNKGNFPGRFSGRQFSNSRSEMNVSTLELGDSALYLCASSSRWGFTDTQYFGPGTRLTVL.

This clonotype was seen ten or more times. The chain uses TRBV9 and TRBJ2-3, with a possible D match to TRBD2 (6 bases). V was cut by 2 bases and J by 0 bases, with 10 bases left in between. Per germline, CDR1 SGDLS and CDR2 YYNGEE. The CDR3 has 15 amino acids. This CDR3 is CASSVSGASTDTQYF. In DNA form, the CDR3 reads TGTGCCAGCAGCGTTAGCGGAGCTAGCACAGATACGCAGTATTTT.

This clonotype qualifies as medium-sized. The chain has TRBV6-5 and TRBJ1-2; D might be TRBD1 (6 bases). Trimming removed 9 bases at V and 8 bases at J, with 13 bases between. The CDR3 runs to 11 residues. Germline-derived CDR1 and CDR2 are MNHEY and SVGAGI. The CDR3 DNA reads as TGTGCCAGTCGGACAGCTGAAGGCTACACCTTC. This sequence encodes CASRTAEGYTF.

Ten or more counts support this clonotype. This chain links TRBV10-2 with TRBJ2-5; no clear D. The CDR3 spans 11 residues. Deletions cut 6 bases from V and 5 bases from J, with 7 bases between. Germline CDR1 and CDR2: WSHSY and SAAADI. The CDR3, as DNA: TGCGCCAGCAGGGATTTCGAGACCCAGTACTTC. Amino acids: CASRDFETQYF.

This clonotype was detected many times. This chain connects TRBV6-6 to TRBJ1-5, with D unresolved. Germline CDR1 MNHNY, CDR2 SVGAGI (reference sequence). Trimming cost V 4 bases and J 7 bases, with 26 bases left between them. The CDR3 sequence is 18 residues long. CDR3 sequence: CASSSAVFDRSHPQPQHF. CDR3 in DNA: TGTGCCAGCAGTTCCGCCGTATTTGACCGATCCCACCCACAGCCCCAGCATTTT.

The table lists this clonotype with many counts. The chain links TRBV12-3 or TRBV12-4 to TRBJ2-7; 12 nucleotides align to TRBD1. The CDR3 runs to 17 residues. The V and J ends lost 6 bases and 3 bases, in that order; junction bases with no gene match: 12. The CDR3 nucleotides read TGTGCCAGCAGGTCCGGGACAGGGGGCGCGTTGGGCTACGAGCAGTACTTC. It yields the protein CASRSGTGGALGYEQYF.